A selection of T cell receptor beta chains follows, all from one sample in a study of T cells in localized non-small cell lung cancer. Clones were sequenced by immunoSEQ multiplex PCR, and TCRdb holds only the in-frame ones, with some missing. The repertoire holds some 14,000 clones, roughly 30% seen once, with about 7.2% in the top ten. Material: lung tumor tissue, obtained before any cancer treatment. The receptors were sampled from a female donor over 55 with stage I lung adenocarcinoma. CDR3s include the opening cysteine and the closing phenylalanine or tryptophan. The D gene is left open where the match is weak. Not every row has a clone size; where given, it reads once, few, many or a size class.

>TRBJ1-1|NA|NA|TRBV15
CATSRVQGFTEAFF
TGTGCCACCAGCAGAGTGCAGGGTTTCACTGAAGCTTTCTTT
>TRBJ1-6|NA|NA|TRBV18
CASSPGRDSPLHF
TGTGCCAGCTCCCCAGGTCGCGATTCACCCCTCCACTTT
>TRBJ1-2|NA|NA|TRBV6-7
CASSYLVGYTF
TGTGCCAGCAGTTATTTAGTGGGCTACACCTTC
>TRBJ2-7|few|NA|TRBV11-3
CASSLPGPGKDEQYF
TGTGCCAGCAGCTTGCCGGGACCCGGCAAGGACGAGCAGTACTTC
>TRBJ2-6|NA|NA|TRBV6-8
CASSSGFSGANVLTF
TGTGCCAGCAGCTCAGGGTTTTCTGGGGCCAACGTCCTGACTTTC
>TRBJ1-6|NA|NA|TRBV5-1
CASSLAQGENSPLHF
TGCGCCAGCAGCTTGGCTCAGGGTGAAAATTCACCCCTCCACTTT
>TRBJ2-7|NA|NA|TRBV6-8
CASSHPRQESRKEQYF
TGTGCCAGCAGCCATCCCAGACAGGAATCCAGGAAAGAGCAGTACTTC
>TRBJ1-2|NA|TRBD1|TRBV19
CASSPRPGTGNGYTF
TGTGCCAGTAGTCCTCGCCCCGGGACAGGAAACGGCTACACCTTC
>TRBJ1-1|NA|NA|TRBV6-8
CASSARPADTEAFF
TGTGCCAGCAGTGCCAGGCCGGCGGACACTGAAGCTTTCTTT
>TRBJ2-3|NA|NA|TRBV15
CATSRGGGKSDTQYF
TGTGCCACCAGCAGAGGAGGGGGGAAGTCAGATACGCAGTATTTT
>TRBJ2-2|NA|NA|TRBV6-8
CASSYGVANTGELFF
TGTGCCAGCAGTTACGGCGTCGCGAACACCGGGGAGCTGTTTTTT
>TRBJ2-2|few|TRBD2|TRBV15
CATSRLTSGYTGELFF
TGTGCCACCAGCAGACTGACTAGCGGGTACACCGGGGAGCTGTTTTTT